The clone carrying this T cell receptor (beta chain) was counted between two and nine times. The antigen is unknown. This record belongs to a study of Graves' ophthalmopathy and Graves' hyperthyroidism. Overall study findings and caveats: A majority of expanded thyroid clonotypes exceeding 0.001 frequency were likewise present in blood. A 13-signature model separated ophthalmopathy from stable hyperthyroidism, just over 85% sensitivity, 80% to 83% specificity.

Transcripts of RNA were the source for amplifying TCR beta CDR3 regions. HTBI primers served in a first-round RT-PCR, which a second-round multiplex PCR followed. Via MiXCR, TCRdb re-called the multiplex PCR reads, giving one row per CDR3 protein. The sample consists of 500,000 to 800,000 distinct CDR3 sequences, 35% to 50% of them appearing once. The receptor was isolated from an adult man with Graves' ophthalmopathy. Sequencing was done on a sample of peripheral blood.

The CDR3 loop reads CASSPGTSGTTGELFF. In DNA, the CDR3 is TGTGCCAGCAGCCCAGGGACTAGCGGGACCACCGGGGAGCTGTTTTTT. The V call is TRBV2, the J call TRBJ2-2, with 13 positions matching TRBD2. CDR3 length equals 16 residues. The V gene end was trimmed by 6 bases and the J gene end by 4 bases; junction bases not matched to a gene: 5. CDR1 and CDR2 from the germline V gene are SNHLY and FYNNEI.